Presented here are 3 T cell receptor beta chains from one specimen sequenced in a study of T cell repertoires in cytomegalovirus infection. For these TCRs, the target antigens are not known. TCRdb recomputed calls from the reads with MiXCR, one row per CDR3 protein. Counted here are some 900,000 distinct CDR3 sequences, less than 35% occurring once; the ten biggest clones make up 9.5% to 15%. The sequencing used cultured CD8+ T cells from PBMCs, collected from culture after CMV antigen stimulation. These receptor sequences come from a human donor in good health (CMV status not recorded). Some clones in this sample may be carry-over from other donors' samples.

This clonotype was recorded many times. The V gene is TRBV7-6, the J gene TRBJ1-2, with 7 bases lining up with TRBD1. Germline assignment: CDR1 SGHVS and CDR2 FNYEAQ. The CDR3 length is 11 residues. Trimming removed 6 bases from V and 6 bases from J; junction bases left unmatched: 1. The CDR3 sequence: CASRQGNGYTF. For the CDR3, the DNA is TGTGCCAGCAGACAGGGGAATGGCTACACCTTC.

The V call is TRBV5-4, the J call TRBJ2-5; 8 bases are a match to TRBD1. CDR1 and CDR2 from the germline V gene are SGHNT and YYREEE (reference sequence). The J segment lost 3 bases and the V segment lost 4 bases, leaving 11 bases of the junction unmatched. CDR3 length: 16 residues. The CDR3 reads CASSDDRGTREETQYF. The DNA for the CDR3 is TGTGCCAGCAGCGACGACAGGGGTACCCGAGAAGAGACCCAGTACTTC.

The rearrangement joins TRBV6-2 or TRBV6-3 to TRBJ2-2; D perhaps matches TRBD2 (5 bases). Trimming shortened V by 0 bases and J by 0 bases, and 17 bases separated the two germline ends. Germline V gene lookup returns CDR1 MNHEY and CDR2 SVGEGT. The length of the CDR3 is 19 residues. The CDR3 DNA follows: TGTGCCAGCAGTTACTCTAGCCTCGGGCGGGCCCCGAACACCGGGGAGCTGTTTTTT. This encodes CASSYSSLGRAPNTGELFF.